This section outlines one TCR beta chain sequence together with its context. This clonotype was seen repeatedly, ten times or more. Its antigen target is currently unknown. No base quality information exists; no much larger clone differs at one position. The CDR3 holds 13 amino acids from the cysteine to the phenylalanine. The read is trimmed to its CDR3 DNA, 39 bases read in frame from base 1. Based on the germline V gene, the CDR1 and CDR2 sequences are MNHNS and SASEGT. These data originate in a study of immune characterization of retroperitoneal liposarcoma (dated by TCRdb to about 2019). The library was built by means of PCR. TCRdb records NextSeq 500 as the sequencer. TCRdb handled the public reads itself, with Q25 trimming in fastp and clone calling in MiXCR, and kept productive beta chains. Records with the same CDR3 protein are collapsed into one entry carrying the most frequent genes and DNA. Across this sample there are more than 10,000 distinct CDR3 sequences, with approximately 48% seen only once. The top ten hold roughly an eighth of the sample.

The chain is assembled from TRBV6-1 and TRBJ2-1; 10 bases in between match TRBD1. The end of the DNA is better explained by TRBJ2-7, so the J call may be wrong. The clonotype was recovered from a female donor with retroperitoneal liposarcoma. The sequenced sample consisted of tumor tissue. The base sequence is TGTGCCAGCAGTGAAGGGGACAGGGGCGAGCAGTACTTC. It translates to CASSEGDRGEQYF.